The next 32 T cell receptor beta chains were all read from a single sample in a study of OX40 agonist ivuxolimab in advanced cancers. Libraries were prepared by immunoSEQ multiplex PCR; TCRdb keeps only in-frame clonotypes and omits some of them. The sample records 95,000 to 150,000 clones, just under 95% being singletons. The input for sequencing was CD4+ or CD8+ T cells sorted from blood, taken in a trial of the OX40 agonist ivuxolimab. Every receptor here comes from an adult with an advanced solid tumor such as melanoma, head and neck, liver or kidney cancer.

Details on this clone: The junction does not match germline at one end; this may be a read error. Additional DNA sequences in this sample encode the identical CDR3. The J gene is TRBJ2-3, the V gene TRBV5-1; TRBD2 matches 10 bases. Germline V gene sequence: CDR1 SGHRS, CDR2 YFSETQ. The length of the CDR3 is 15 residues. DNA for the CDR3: TGCGCCAGTAGCTTGACTAGCGGGAGCACAGATACGCAGTATTTT. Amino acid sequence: CASSLTSGSTDTQYF.

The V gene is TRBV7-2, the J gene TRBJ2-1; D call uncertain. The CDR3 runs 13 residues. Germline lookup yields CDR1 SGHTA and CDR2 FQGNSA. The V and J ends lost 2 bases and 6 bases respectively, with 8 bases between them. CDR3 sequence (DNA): TGTGCCAGCAGCTTAAAATCGGGCAATGAGCAGTTCTTC. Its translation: CASSLKSGNEQFF.

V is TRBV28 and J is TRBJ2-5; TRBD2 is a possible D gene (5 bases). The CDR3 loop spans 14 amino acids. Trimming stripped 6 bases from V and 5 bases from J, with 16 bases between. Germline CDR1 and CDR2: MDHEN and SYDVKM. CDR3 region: CASSPRDGWETQYF. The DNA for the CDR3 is TGTGCCAGCAGCCCCCGGGATGGGTGGGAGACCCAGTACTTC.

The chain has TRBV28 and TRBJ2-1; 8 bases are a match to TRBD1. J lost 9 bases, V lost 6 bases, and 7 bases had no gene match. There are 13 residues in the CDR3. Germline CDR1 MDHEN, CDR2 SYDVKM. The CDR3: CASRTQGAGEQFF. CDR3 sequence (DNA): TGTGCCAGCAGAACCCAGGGGGCGGGTGAGCAGTTCTTC.

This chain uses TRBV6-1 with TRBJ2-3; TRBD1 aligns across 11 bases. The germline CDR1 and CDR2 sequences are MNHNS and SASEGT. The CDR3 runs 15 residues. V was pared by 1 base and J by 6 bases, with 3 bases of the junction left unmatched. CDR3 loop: CASSEVGDRGDTQYF. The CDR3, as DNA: TGTGCCAGCAGTGAAGTGGGGGACAGGGGGGATACGCAGTATTTT.

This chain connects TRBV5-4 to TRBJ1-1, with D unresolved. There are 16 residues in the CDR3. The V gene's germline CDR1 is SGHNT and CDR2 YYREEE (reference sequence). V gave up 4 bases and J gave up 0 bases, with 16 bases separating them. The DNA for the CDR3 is TGTGCCAGCAGCCTAGGGTACACTCACATGAACACTGAAGCTTTCTTT. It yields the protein CASSLGYTHMNTEAFF.

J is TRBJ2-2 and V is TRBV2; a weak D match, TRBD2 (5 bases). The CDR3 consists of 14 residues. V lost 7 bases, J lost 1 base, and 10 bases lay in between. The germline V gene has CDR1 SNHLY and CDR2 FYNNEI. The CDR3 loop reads CASTVRGNTGELFF. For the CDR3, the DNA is TGTGCCAGCACGGTCCGGGGGAACACCGGGGAGCTGTTTTTT.

DNA of the CDR3: TGTGCCATCAGCCAGGGCTCTGGAAACACCATATATTTT. This codes for CAISQGSGNTIYF. The genes are TRBV10-3 and TRBJ1-3; a weak D match, TRBD1 (5 bases). This CDR3 has 13 residues. Deletions cut 6 bases from V and 0 bases from J, with 6 bases between. Germline V gene lookup returns CDR1 ENHRY and CDR2 SYGVKD.

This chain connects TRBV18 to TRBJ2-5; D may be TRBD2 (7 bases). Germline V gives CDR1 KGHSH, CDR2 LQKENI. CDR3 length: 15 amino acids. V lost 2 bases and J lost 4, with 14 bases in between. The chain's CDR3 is CASSPVGGGSETQYF. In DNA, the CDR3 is TGTGCCAGCTCACCAGTCGGCGGGGGCTCAGAGACCCAGTACTTC.

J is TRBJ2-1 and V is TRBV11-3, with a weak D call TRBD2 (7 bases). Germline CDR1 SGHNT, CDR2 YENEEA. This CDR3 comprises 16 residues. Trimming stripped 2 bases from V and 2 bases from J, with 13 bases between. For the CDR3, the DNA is TGTGCCAGCAGCTTAAGGGGGGGGTTGCCCTACAATGAGCAGTTCTTC. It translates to CASSLRGGLPYNEQFF.

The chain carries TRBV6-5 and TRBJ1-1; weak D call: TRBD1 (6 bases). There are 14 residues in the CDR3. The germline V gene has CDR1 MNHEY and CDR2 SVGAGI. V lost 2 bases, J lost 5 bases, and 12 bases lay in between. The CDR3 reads CASSYTGRETEAFF. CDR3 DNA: TGTGCCAGCAGTTACACAGGGAGGGAGACTGAAGCTTTCTTT.

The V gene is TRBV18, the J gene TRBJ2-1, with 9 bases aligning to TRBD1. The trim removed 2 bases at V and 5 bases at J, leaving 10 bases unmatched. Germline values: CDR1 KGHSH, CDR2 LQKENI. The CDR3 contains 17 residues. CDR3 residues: CASSPERTGATNNEQFF. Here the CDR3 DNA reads TGTGCCAGCTCACCAGAAAGGACAGGGGCGACAAACAATGAGCAGTTCTTC.

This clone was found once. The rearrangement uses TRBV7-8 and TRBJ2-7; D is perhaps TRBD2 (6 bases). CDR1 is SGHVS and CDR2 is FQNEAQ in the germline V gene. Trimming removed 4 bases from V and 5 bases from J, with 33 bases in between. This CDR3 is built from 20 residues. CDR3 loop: CASSSSPKWQVPGLGDEQYF. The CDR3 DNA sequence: TGTGCCAGCAGCTCTAGCCCCAAGTGGCAGGTCCCGGGACTCGGCGACGAGCAGTACTTC.

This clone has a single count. CDR3 loop: CASSIDGRGNTIYF. CDR3 bases: TGTGCCAGTAGTATAGATGGTAGGGGAAACACCATATATTTT. The chain has TRBV19 and TRBJ1-3; D gene unclear. The V gene's germline CDR1 is LNHDA and CDR2 SQIVND (reference sequence). Between the trimmed V and J ends, which lost 0 bases and 4 bases, there was a span of 7 bases. The CDR3 runs 14 residues.

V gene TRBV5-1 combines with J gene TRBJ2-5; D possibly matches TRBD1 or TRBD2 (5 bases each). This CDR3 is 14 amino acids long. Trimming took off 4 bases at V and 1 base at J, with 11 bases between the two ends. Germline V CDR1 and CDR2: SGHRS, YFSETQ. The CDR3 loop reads CASSQDGGQETQYF. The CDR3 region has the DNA TGCGCCAGCAGCCAAGATGGGGGCCAAGAGACCCAGTACTTC. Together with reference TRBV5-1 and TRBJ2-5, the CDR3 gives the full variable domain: KAGVTQTPRYLIKTRGQQVTLSCSPISGHRSVSWYQQTPGQGLQFLFEYFSETQRNKGNFPGRFSGRQFSNSRSEMNVSTLELGDSALYLCASSQDGGQETQYFGPGTRLLVL.

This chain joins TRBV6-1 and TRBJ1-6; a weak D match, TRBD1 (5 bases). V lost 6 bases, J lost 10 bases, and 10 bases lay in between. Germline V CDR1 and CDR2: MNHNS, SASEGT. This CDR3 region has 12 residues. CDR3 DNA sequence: TGTGCCAGCAGCACAGGAGACTCACCCCTCCACTTT. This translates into CASSTGDSPLHF.

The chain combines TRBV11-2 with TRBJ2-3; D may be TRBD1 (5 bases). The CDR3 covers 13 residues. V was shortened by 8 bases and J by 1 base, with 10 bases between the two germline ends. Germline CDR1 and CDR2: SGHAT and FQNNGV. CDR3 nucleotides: TGTGCCAGCCACTTAGGGGGCACAGATACGCAGTATTTT. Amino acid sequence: CASHLGGTDTQYF.

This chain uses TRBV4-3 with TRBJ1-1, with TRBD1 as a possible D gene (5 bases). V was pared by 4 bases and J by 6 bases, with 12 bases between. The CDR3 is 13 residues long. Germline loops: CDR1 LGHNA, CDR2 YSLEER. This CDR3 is CASSRSGAAEAFF. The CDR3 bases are TGCGCCAGCAGCCGGTCTGGGGCTGCTGAAGCTTTCTTT.

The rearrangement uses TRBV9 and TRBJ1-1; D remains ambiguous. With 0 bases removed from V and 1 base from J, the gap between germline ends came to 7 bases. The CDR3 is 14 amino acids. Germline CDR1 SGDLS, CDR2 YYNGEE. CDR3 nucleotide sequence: TGTGCCAGCAGCGTAGCTAACGGGAACACTGAAGCTTTCTTT. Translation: CASSVANGNTEAFF.

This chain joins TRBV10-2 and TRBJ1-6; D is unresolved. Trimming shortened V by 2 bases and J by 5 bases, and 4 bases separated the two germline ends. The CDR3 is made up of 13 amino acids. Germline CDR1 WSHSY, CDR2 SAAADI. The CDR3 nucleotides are TGCGCCAGCAGTGAGGGTGATAATTCACCCCTCCACTTT. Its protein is CASSEGDNSPLHF.

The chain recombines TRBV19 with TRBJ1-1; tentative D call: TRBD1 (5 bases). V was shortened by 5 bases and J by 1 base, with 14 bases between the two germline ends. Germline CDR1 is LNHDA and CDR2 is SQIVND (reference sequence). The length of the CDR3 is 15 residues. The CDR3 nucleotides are TGTGCCAGTAGTCCGCCTGGAGGGGCGAACACTGAAGCTTTCTTT. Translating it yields CASSPPGGANTEAFF.

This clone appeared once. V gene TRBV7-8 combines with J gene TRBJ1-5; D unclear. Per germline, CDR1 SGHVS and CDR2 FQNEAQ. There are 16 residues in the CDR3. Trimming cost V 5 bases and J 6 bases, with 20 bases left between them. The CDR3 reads CASSPDRGGGRQPQHF. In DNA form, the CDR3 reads TGTGCCAGCAGCCCCGACCGGGGTGGCGGACGTCAGCCCCAGCATTTT.

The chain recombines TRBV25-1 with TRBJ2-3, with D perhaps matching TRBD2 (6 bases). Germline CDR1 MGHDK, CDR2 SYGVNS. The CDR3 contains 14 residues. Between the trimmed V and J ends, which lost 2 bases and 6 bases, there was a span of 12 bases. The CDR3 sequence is CASSEPGSQDTQYF. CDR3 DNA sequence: TGTGCCAGCAGTGAACCCGGGAGTCAGGATACGCAGTATTTT. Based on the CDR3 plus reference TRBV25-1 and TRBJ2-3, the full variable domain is EADIYQTPRYLVIGTGKKITLECSQTMGHDKMYWYQQDPGMELHLIHYSYGVNSTEKGDLSSESTVSRIRTEHFPLTLESARPSHTSQYLCASSEPGSQDTQYFGPGTRLTVL.

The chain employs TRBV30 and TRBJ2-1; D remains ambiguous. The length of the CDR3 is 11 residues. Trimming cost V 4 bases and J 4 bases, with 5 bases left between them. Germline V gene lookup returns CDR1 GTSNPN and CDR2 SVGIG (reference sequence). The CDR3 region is CAWTSYNEQFF. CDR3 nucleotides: TGTGCCTGGACATCGTACAATGAGCAGTTCTTC.

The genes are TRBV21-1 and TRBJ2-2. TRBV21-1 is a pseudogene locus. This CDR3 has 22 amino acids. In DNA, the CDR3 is TGTGCCAGCAGCAAAGTACTCCAGAGCTCCGGCTCACCTTTCGCGAACACCGGGGAGCTGTTTTTT. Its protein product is CASSKVLQSSGSPFANTGELFF.

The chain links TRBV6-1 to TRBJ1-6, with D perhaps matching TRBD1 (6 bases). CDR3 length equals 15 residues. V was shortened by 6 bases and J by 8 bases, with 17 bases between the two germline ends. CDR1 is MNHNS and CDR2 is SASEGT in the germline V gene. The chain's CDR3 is CASSKLQGSDSPLHF. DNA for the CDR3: TGTGCCAGCAGCAAGCTACAGGGATCGGATTCACCCCTCCACTTT.

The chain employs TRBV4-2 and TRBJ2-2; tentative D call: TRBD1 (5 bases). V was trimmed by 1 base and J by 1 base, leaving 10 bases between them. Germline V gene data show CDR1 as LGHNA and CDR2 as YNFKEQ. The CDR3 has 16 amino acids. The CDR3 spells CASSQGARENTGELFF. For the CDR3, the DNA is TGTGCCAGCAGCCAAGGGGCCAGGGAGAACACCGGGGAGCTGTTTTTT.

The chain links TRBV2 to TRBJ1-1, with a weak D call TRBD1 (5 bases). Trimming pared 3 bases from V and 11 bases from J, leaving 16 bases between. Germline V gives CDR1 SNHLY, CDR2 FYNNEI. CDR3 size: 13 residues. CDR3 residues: CASSDMMEGRAFF. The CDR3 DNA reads TGTGCCAGCAGTGATATGATGGAGGGGCGGGCTTTCTTT.

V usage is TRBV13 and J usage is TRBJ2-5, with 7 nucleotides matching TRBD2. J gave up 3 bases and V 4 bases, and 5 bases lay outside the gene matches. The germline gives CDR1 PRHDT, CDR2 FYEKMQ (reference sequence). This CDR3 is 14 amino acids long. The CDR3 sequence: CASSSTRGEETQYF. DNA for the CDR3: TGTGCCAGCAGCTCCACCCGGGGGGAAGAGACCCAGTACTTC.

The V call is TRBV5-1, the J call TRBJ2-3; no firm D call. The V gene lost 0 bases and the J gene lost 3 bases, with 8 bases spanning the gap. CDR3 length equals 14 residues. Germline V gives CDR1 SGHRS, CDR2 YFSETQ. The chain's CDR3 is CASSLEAATDTQYF. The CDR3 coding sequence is TGCGCCAGCAGCTTGGAGGCGGCGACAGATACGCAGTATTTT.

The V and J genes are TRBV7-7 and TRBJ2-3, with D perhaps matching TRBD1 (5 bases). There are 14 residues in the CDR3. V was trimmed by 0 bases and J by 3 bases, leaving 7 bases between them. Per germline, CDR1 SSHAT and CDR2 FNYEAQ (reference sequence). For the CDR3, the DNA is TGTGCCAGCAGCTTAGCGGGGCGGACAGATACGCAGTATTTT. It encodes CASSLAGRTDTQYF.

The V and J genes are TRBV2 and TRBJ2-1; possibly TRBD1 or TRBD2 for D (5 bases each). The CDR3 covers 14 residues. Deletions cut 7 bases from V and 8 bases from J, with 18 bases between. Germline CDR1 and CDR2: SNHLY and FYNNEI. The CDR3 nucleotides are TGTGCCAGCAAAGGAGACTCCCGAGGGGATGAGCAGTTCTTC. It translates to CASKGDSRGDEQFF.